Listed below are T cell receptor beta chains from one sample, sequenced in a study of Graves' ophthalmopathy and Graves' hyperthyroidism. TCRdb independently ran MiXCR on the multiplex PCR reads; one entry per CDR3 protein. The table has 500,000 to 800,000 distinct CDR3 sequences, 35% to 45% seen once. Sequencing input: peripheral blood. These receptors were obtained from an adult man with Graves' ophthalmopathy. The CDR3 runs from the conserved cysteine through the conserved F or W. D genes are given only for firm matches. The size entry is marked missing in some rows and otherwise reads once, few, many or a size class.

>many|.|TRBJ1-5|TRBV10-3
CAISETGAGQPQHF
TGTGCCATCAGTGAAACGGGGGCGGGTCAGCCCCAGCATTTT
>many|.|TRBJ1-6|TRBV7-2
CASSLVRGTGSPLHF
TGTGCCAGCAGCTTAGTCAGGGGAACGGGTTCACCCCTCCACTTT
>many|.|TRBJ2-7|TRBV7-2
CASSLGVGSFEQYF
TGTGCCAGCAGCTTAGGAGTTGGGTCCTTCGAGCAGTACTTC
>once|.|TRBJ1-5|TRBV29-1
CAWRGTLENQPQHF
TGTGCCTGGAGAGGGACGTTGGAAAATCAGCCCCAGCATTTT
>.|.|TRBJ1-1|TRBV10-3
CASADGTLNTEAFF
TGTGCCAGCGCCGACGGGACATTGAACACTGAAGCTTTCTTT
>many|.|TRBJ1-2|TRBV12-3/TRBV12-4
CASSLGLGGVGYTF
TGTGCCAGCAGTTTAGGGTTGGGGGGTGTTGGCTACACCTTC
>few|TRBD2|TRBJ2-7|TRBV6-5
CASSYSASGRFYEQYF
TGTGCCAGCAGTTACTCGGCTAGCGGGAGGTTCTACGAGCAGTACTTC
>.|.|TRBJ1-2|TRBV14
CASSHRGHTF
TGTGCCAGCAGCCACAGGGGCCACACCTTC
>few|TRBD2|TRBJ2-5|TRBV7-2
CASSFFLTSGEPTQYF
TGTGCCAGCAGCTTTTTCCTGACTAGCGGGGAGCCGACCCAGTACTTC
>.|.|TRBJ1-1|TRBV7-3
CASSSRLGGVNTEAFF
TGTGCCAGCAGCTCGAGACTAGGGGGGGTGAACACTGAAGCTTTCTTT
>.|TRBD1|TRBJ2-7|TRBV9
CASSRDRDRAYEQYF
TGTGCCAGCAGCCGCGACCGGGACAGAGCCTACGAGCAGTACTTC
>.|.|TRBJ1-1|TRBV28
CASSLSGTRVF
TGTGCCAGCAGTTTATCAGGGACTCGAGTTTTT
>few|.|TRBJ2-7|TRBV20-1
CSATDISLYEQYF
TGCAGTGCTACTGACATATCACTCTACGAGCAGTACTTC
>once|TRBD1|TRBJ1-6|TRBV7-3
CARSTGGIGSPLHF
TGTGCTAGATCTACAGGGGGCATCGGTTCACCCCTCCACTTT
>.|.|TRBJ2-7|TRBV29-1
CSSYDSTYEQYF
TGCAGCAGTTATGACTCGACCTACGAGCAGTACTTC
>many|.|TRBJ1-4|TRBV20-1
CSARDPTNEKLFF
TGCAGTGCTAGAGATCCCACTAATGAAAAACTGTTTTTT
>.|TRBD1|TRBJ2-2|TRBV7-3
CASSLTYQKADRPNTGELFF
TGTGCCAGCAGCTTAACTTACCAAAAGGCGGACAGGCCGAACACCGGGGAGCTGTTTTTT
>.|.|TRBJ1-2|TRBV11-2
CASSFQTGGTAGYTF
TGTGCCAGCAGCTTCCAGACCGGGGGCACCGCGGGCTACACCTTC
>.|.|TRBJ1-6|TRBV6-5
CASSAWGLDSPLHF
TGTGCCAGCTCAGCCTGGGGTCTGGATTCACCCCTCCACTTT
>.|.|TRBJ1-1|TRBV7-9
CASSWRGARANTEAFF
TGTGCCAGCAGCTGGAGAGGGGCTAGAGCGAACACTGAAGCTTTCTTT
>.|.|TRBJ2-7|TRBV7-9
CASSSSGSSYVQYF
TGTGCCAGCAGCTCCAGCGGGTCTTCCTACGTGCAGTACTTC
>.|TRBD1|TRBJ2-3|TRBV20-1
CSARGKGGATDTQYF
TGCAGTGCTAGAGGAAAAGGGGGCGCGACAGATACGCAGTATTTT
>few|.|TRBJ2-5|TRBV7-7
CASSSTFSLQETQYF
TGTGCCAGCAGCTCGACTTTTTCTTTACAAGAGACCCAGTACTTC
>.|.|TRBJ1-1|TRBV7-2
CASSQDESAWNTEAFF
TGTGCCAGCAGCCAAGACGAGAGTGCCTGGAACACTGAAGCTTTCTTT
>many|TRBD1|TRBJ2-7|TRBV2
CASSELGTGDYEQYF
TGTGCCAGCAGTGAATTAGGGACAGGGGACTACGAGCAGTACTTC
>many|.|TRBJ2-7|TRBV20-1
CSAHPGWGSEQYF
TGCAGTGCTCACCCGGGTTGGGGGAGCGAGCAGTACTTC
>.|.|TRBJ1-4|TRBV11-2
CASSPSTSGRIRSVREKLFF
TGTGCCAGCAGCCCATCGACTAGCGGGAGGATTCGGAGCGTAAGGGAAAAACTGTTTTTT
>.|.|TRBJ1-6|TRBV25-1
CASSGAAPRDNSPLHF
TGTGCCAGCAGTGGGGCCGCCCCGAGGGATAATTCACCCCTCCACTTT
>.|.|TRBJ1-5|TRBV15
CATSEGPDSPQHF
TGTGCCACCAGCGAGGGTCCAGATTCACCCCAGCATTTT
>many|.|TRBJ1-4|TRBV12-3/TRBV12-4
CASSLAPGRVNEKLFF
TGTGCCAGCAGTTTAGCGCCGGGACGCGTTAATGAAAAACTGTTTTTT
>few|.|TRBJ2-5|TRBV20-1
CSGLRSRETQYF
TGCAGTGGATTGCGTTCGAGAGAGACCCAGTACTTC
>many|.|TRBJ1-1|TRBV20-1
CSASVGDTEAFF
TGCAGTGCTTCGGTGGGGGACACTGAAGCTTTCTTT
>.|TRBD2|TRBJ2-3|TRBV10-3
CAISERASGTDHNTQYF
TGTGCCATCAGTGAGAGGGCTAGCGGGACCGATCATAATACGCAGTATTTT
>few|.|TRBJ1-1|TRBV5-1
CASSLESGYMNTEAFF
TGCGCCAGCAGCTTGGAATCAGGCTACATGAACACTGAAGCTTTCTTT
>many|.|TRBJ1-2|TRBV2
CASSDGVVYGYTF
TGTGCCAGCAGTGATGGTGTTGTATATGGCTACACCTTC
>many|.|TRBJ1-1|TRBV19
CASSMDSGTEAFF
TGTGCCAGTAGTATGGATTCAGGGACTGAAGCTTTCTTT
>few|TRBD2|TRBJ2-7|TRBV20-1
CSASRAGDPFGEQYF
TGCAGTGCTAGTCGGGCGGGAGATCCTTTTGGCGAGCAGTACTTC
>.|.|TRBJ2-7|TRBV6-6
CASSLSPPYEQYF
TGTGCCAGCAGTTTATCTCCTCCCTACGAGCAGTACTTC
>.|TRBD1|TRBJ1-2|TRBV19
CASSIGQGADGYTF
TGTGCCAGTAGTATAGGACAGGGGGCAGATGGCTACACCTTC
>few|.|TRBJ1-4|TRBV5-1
CASSLGGVNEKLFF
TGCGCCAGCAGCCTGGGAGGGGTTAATGAAAAACTGTTTTTT
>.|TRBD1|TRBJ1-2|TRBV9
CASSALGRQGGDGYTF
TGTGCCAGCAGCGCTCTCGGGCGACAGGGCGGGGACGGCTACACCTTC
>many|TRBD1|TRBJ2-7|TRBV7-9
CASSTGAGRLGEQYF
TGTGCCAGCTCCACAGGGGCAGGCCGGTTAGGCGAGCAGTACTTC
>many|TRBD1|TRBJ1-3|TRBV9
CASSESGGTGNTIYF
TGTGCCAGCAGCGAATCAGGGGGCACTGGAAACACCATATATTTT
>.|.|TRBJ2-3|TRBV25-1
CASSLLAGHTDTQYF
TGTGCCAGCAGCTTACTGGCGGGCCACACAGATACGCAGTATTTT
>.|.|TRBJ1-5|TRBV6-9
CASSGYRDFEKPQHF
TGTGCCAGCAGTGGATACCGGGACTTTGAGAAGCCCCAGCATTTT
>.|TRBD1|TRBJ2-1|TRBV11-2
CASSSKGQGAREQFF
TGTGCCAGCAGCTCAAAAGGACAGGGCGCTCGGGAGCAGTTCTTC
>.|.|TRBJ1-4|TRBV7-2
CASSSDGATNEKLFF
TGTGCCAGCAGCTCCGACGGGGCAACTAATGAAAAACTGTTTTTT
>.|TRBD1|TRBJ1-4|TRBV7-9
CASSLGQGWEKLFF
TGCGCCAGCAGCCTAGGACAGGGCTGGGAAAAACTGTTTTTT
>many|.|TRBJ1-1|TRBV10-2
CASSESVNTEAFF
TGCGCCAGCAGTGAGTCGGTGAACACTGAAGCTTTCTTT
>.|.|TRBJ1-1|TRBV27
CASSLSTSTEAFF
TGTGCCAGCAGTTTGTCGACATCTACTGAAGCTTTCTTT
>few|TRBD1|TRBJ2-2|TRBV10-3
CAISAGQGALPGPSTGELFF
TGTGCCATCAGTGCAGGACAGGGGGCGCTTCCGGGACCCAGCACCGGGGAGCTGTTTTTT